These T cell receptor beta chains were read from a single sample in a study of blood T cell repertoires in COVID-19. Assay used: immunoSEQ multiplex PCR; TCRdb lists only in-frame clones, some missing. The sample holds more than 300,000 clones; 92% are singletons and the top ten take about a fifth. The sequenced sample consisted of PBMCs or T cells enriched from blood (not recorded which). These receptor sequences come from a young woman who had recovered from COVID-19. The CDR3 runs from the conserved cysteine through the conserved F or W.

12,TRBJ1-5,TRBV12-3/TRBV12-4,CASSRSDQPQHF
15,TRBJ1-5,TRBV9,CASSPEQGWVQPQHF
15,TRBJ2-7,TRBV27,CASSPLGLGAYEQYF
13,TRBJ1-2,TRBV12-3/TRBV12-4,CASSRGANYGYTF
14,TRBJ1-1,TRBV27,CASRRAGASTEAFF
17,TRBJ2-5,TRBV28,CASSLVAAPVGQETQYF
16,TRBJ1-1,TRBV4-1,CASSQGLRGMNTEAFF
14,TRBJ1-6,TRBV27,CASSLTGVNSPLHF
14,TRBJ2-1,TRBV2,CASSVLAGSNEQFF
12,TRBJ1-1,TRBV28,CASSFLLREAFF
15,TRBJ2-7,TRBV13,CASSLVGQGISEQYF
18,TRBJ1-1,TRBV21-1,CASSSRDRGLRLNTEAFF
18,TRBJ1-6,TRBV15,CATSRDTGGAAENSPLHF
15,TRBJ1-5,TRBV4-1,CASSQVYQGNQPQHF
16,TRBJ2-5,TRBV4-2,CASSQAGSGGWETQYF
13,TRBJ1-1,TRBV5-4,CASSLAGNTEAFF
16,TRBJ2-3,TRBV5-1,CASSFTPGQDTDTQYF
15,TRBJ2-1,TRBV11-3,CASSLDSGGGNEQFF
14,TRBJ2-1,TRBV27,CASSSGDSYNEQFF
15,TRBJ1-1,TRBV6-4,CASRSQGVMNTEAFF
17,TRBJ2-5,TRBV5-5,CASSRRGGGGHEETQYF
13,TRBJ1-3,TRBV10-3,CAISPREGNTIYF
16,TRBJ1-4,TRBV3-1/TRBV3-2,CASSPSVAGFNEKLFF
13,TRBJ1-3,TRBV9,CASSGGGRNTIYF
15,TRBJ2-5,TRBV5-1,CASKAAGSQQETQYF
16,TRBJ2-1,TRBV6-1,CASSEGLAGRENEQFF
15,TRBJ2-7,TRBV7-9,CASSFPTGGRYEQYF
12,TRBJ2-1,TRBV7-3,CASSSPGGAEFF
14,TRBJ2-5,TRBV9,CASSKQGYQETQYF
15,TRBJ2-1,TRBV29-1,CSVGLKTSGGNEQFF
14,TRBJ2-1,TRBV28,CASTQGGVSNEQFF
14,TRBJ2-7,TRBV18,CASSPDSPYYEQYF
15,TRBJ2-7,TRBV29-1,CSVSSTGPPLDEQYF
14,TRBJ2-7,TRBV3-1/TRBV3-2,CASSLGTVTYEQYF
13,TRBJ2-1,TRBV5-1,CASSLRSGNEQFF
13,TRBJ2-7,TRBV28,CASSRTGSYEQYF
15,TRBJ1-2,TRBV4-1,CASSQDTGSNYGYTF
16,TRBJ2-1,TRBV28,CASSLAGLAGGNLQFF
11,TRBJ2-3,TRBV28,CASSPRDTQYF
16,TRBJ1-4,TRBV11-2,CASSARPGTYGEKLFF
15,TRBJ1-2,TRBV5-1,CASSFVGRGRDGYTF
12,TRBJ2-7,TRBV7-2,CASSLTRYEQYF
13,TRBJ2-7,TRBV15,CATSRDSPYEQYF